The rows below give T cell receptor beta chains drawn from one sample of a study of cytomegalovirus exposure and HLA in healthy donors. Some clones are missing from TCRdb's copy, which holds only in-frame ones; the method was immunoSEQ multiplex PCR. The sample gives tens of thousands of clones, 65% to 70% of which show up once; approximately 11% is in the top ten. Sequencing was done on a sample of PBMCs. These receptors were obtained from a woman aged 25 to 45 in good health and CMV-seronegative. Both conserved end residues are part of each CDR3. The D gene is left open where the match is weak. The listing skips clone size in some rows; elsewhere it reads once, few, many or a size class.

v_gene	abundance	d_gene	j_gene	CDR3aa	CDR3nt
TRBV7-2	NA	TRBD1	TRBJ1-5	CASSQAQGGYQPQHF	TGTGCCAGCAGTCAAGCACAGGGGGGCTATCAGCCCCAGCATTTT
TRBV4-1	few	NA	TRBJ2-5	CASSPRQTQYF	TGCGCCAGCAGCCCGCGACAGACCCAGTACTTC
TRBV13	NA	NA	TRBJ2-1	CASSQQNEQFF	TGTGCCAGCAGCCAACAGAATGAGCAGTTCTTC
TRBV7-8	NA	NA	TRBJ2-5	CASSPRASSETQYF	TGTGCCAGCAGCCCCAGGGCCTCCTCAGAGACCCAGTACTTC
TRBV27	NA	NA	TRBJ1-1	CASGRQITEAFF	TGTGCCAGCGGAAGACAGATTACTGAAGCTTTCTTT
TRBV30	NA	NA	TRBJ2-1	CAWSRARGLNYNEQFF	TGTGCCTGGAGTCGCGCCAGGGGTCTAAACTACAATGAGCAGTTCTTC
TRBV5-5	NA	NA	TRBJ1-1	CASSLGTSDTEAFF	TGTGCCAGCAGCCTCGGGACATCGGACACTGAAGCTTTCTTT
TRBV25-1	few	NA	TRBJ1-2	CASSESTAPNYGYTF	TGTGCCAGCAGTGAATCTACAGCTCCTAACTATGGCTACACCTTC
TRBV6-5	NA	NA	TRBJ1-1	CASRANTEAFF	TGTGCCAGCAGGGCGAACACTGAAGCTTTCTTT
TRBV7-2	NA	NA	TRBJ1-1	CASSLAAGNTEAFF	TGTGCCAGCAGCTTAGCGGCAGGGAACACTGAAGCTTTCTTT
TRBV11-3	few	NA	TRBJ2-3	CASSLDRRTQYF	TGTGCCAGCAGCTTAGACAGGAGGACGCAGTATTTT
TRBV15	NA	TRBD2	TRBJ2-7	CATSRGTSGGFFYEQYF	TGTGCCACCAGCAGGGGGACTAGCGGGGGGTTTTTCTACGAGCAGTACTTC
TRBV2	once	NA	TRBJ2-5	CASSGDDRIEYQETQYF	TGTGCCAGCAGTGGGGATGACAGAATCGAGTACCAAGAGACCCAGTACTTC
TRBV2	NA	TRBD2	TRBJ2-3	CASSSGLAGGVDTQYF	TGTGCCAGCAGTTCTGGACTAGCGGGGGGGGTGGATACGCAGTATTTT
TRBV5-1	few	TRBD2	TRBJ2-7	CASSLISGGPGEQYF	TGCGCCAGCAGCTTGATTAGCGGGGGGCCGGGGGAGCAGTACTTC
TRBV7-2	NA	TRBD1	TRBJ2-3	CASSSFGTGGTDTQYF	TGTGCCAGCAGCTCTTTCGGGACAGGCGGCACAGATACGCAGTATTTT
TRBV7-9	NA	NA	TRBJ1-2	CASSSTGYGYTF	TGTGCCAGCAGCTCGACAGGCTATGGCTACACCTTC
TRBV5-4	NA	TRBD2	TRBJ2-7	CASSSSSGVGIEQYF	TGTGCCAGCAGCTCTTCCAGCGGGGTGGGGATCGAGCAGTACTTC
TRBV5-1	NA	NA	TRBJ2-5	CASSSNARGAGRGTQYF	TGCGCCAGCAGCTCGAACGCTCGGGGGGCGGGCCGGGGCACCCAGTACTTC
TRBV2	NA	NA	TRBJ1-2	CASSEEVGAGYGYTF	TGTGCCAGCAGTGAAGAGGTAGGGGCCGGGTATGGCTACACCTTC
TRBV7-9	NA	NA	TRBJ2-2	CASSLDSARELFF	TGTGCCAGCAGCTTAGACTCCGCCCGGGAGCTGTTTTTT
TRBV4-2	NA	NA	TRBJ2-7	CASSSTLGLYEQYF	TGTGCCAGCAGCTCCACCCTGGGCCTCTACGAGCAGTACTTC
TRBV6-5	NA	TRBD2	TRBJ2-5	CASRTSPVVEQYF	TGTGCCAGCAGGACTAGCCCGGTCGTAGAGCAGTACTTC
TRBV6-5	NA	TRBD1	TRBJ1-2	CASSYSLQGAGGYTF	TGTGCCAGCAGTTACTCCCTCCAGGGGGCCGGTGGCTACACCTTC
TRBV30	few	NA	TRBJ1-1	CAWSAGVWGEGFF	TGTGCCTGGTCCGCAGGGGTTTGGGGTGAAGGTTTCTTT
TRBV7-6	few	NA	TRBJ1-4	CASSLGIEEKLFF	TGTGCCAGCAGCTTAGGAATAGAGGAAAAACTGTTTTTT
TRBV2	NA	TRBD1	TRBJ1-6	CASSGDRQNSPLHF	TGTGCCAGCAGTGGGGACAGGCAAAATTCACCCCTCCACTTT
TRBV28	NA	TRBD1	TRBJ1-5	CASSLTGGNQPQHF	TGTGCCAGCAGTTTGACAGGGGGCAATCAGCCCCAGCATTTT
TRBV5-1	NA	NA	TRBJ1-2	CASSLAGGADGYTF	TGCGCCAGCAGCTTGGCCGGGGGGGCCGATGGCTACACCTTC
TRBV9	NA	TRBD1	TRBJ2-1	CASSETGGFGNEQFF	TGTGCCAGCAGCGAGACAGGGGGCTTTGGGAATGAGCAGTTCTTC
TRBV10-3	NA	NA	TRBJ2-2	CAISESGSEVGELFF	TGTGCCATCAGTGAGTCAGGGTCGGAGGTCGGGGAGCTGTTTTTT
TRBV5-6	few	NA	TRBJ2-7	CASSFVDSHEQYF	TGTGCCAGCAGCTTTGTGGACAGCCACGAGCAGTACTTC
TRBV28	NA	TRBD2	TRBJ2-1	CASSYGGGWDEQFF	TGTGCCAGCAGTTATGGCGGGGGATGGGATGAGCAGTTCTTC
TRBV6-1	NA	TRBD1	TRBJ2-3	CASSDRDRVTDTQYF	TGTGCCAGCAGTGACAGGGACAGGGTCACAGATACGCAGTATTTT
TRBV27	NA	TRBD1	TRBJ1-2	CASRGQVAYGYTF	TGTGCCAGCAGGGGACAGGTTGCATATGGCTACACCTTC
TRBV9	NA	NA	TRBJ2-1	CASSALPRTSFSYNEQFF	TGTGCCAGCAGCGCCCTTCCCCGGACTTCATTTTCCTACAATGAGCAGTTCTTC
TRBV28	many	TRBD1	TRBJ2-3	CASSRQGSTDTQYF	TGTGCCAGCAGTCGACAGGGGAGTACAGATACGCAGTATTTT
TRBV6-5	NA	TRBD2	TRBJ2-5	CASGPGTSRETQYF	TGTGCCAGCGGTCCAGGGACTAGCAGGGAGACCCAGTACTTC
TRBV9	NA	NA	TRBJ1-2	CASSSNMGFNYGYTF	TGTGCCAGCAGCTCCAACATGGGCTTTAACTATGGCTACACCTTC
TRBV7-6	NA	NA	TRBJ1-5	CASSLDSLATQHF	TGTGCCAGCAGCCTCGACAGCCTCGCGACCCAGCATTTT
TRBV6-5	NA	TRBD1	TRBJ2-7	CASSYGTANSYEQYF	TGTGCCAGCAGTTACGGGACAGCGAACTCCTACGAGCAGTACTTC
TRBV7-7	NA	NA	TRBJ2-5	CASREGQLEGETQYF	TGTGCCAGCAGGGAGGGACAGCTTGAGGGAGAGACCCAGTACTTC
TRBV2	NA	NA	TRBJ2-7	CASSTRVEQYF	TGTGCCAGCAGCACTCGTGTCGAGCAGTACTTC
TRBV27	NA	TRBD1	TRBJ1-1	CASSLSPDREWAGRKNTEAFF	TGTGCCAGCAGTTTATCACCGGACAGGGAGTGGGCGGGAAGAAAGAACACTGAAGCTTTCTTT
TRBV7-2	NA	NA	TRBJ2-7	CASSLEWDTEQYF	TGTGCCAGCAGCTTAGAATGGGACACCGAGCAGTACTTC
TRBV29-1	NA	TRBD2	TRBJ2-5	CSGGLADNKETQYF	TGCAGCGGGGGACTAGCGGACAATAAAGAGACCCAGTACTTC
TRBV6-4	NA	TRBD2	TRBJ2-3	CASSKLAGGTDTQYF	TGTGCCAGCAGTAAACTAGCGGGGGGCACAGATACGCAGTATTTT
TRBV7-2	NA	NA	TRBJ2-7	CASSLGSGYSSYEQYF	TGTGCCAGCAGCTTAGGTTCAGGGTATAGCTCCTACGAGCAGTACTTC
TRBV29-1	NA	TRBD1	TRBJ2-1	CSVVGTGYNEQFF	TGCAGCGTTGTGGGGACAGGGTACAATGAGCAGTTCTTC
TRBV10-1	NA	TRBD1	TRBJ1-5	CASQEGAGQPQHF	TGCGCCAGCCAAGAGGGGGCGGGTCAGCCCCAGCATTTT
TRBV6-5	NA	NA	TRBJ2-6	CASSYSRSSGANVLTF	TGTGCCAGCAGTTACTCGCGAAGCTCTGGGGCCAACGTCCTGACTTTC
TRBV29-1	NA	TRBD1	TRBJ2-7	CSVQGDSTYEQYF	TGCAGCGTTCAAGGGGACAGCACCTACGAGCAGTACTTC
TRBV7-2	NA	TRBD1	TRBJ2-1	CASSYRGQGDEQFF	TGTGCCAGCAGCTATCGAGGACAGGGCGATGAGCAGTTCTTC
TRBV5-1	NA	TRBD2	TRBJ2-7	CASSLAGGGTYEQYF	TGCGCCAGCAGCTTGGCTGGCGGGGGGACCTACGAGCAGTACTTC
TRBV9	NA	TRBD2	TRBJ2-3	CASSVVGTRTTDTQYF	TGTGCCAGCAGCGTAGTCGGGACTAGGACCACAGATACGCAGTATTTT
TRBV28	NA	NA	TRBJ1-1	CASSTAITEAFF	TGTGCCAGCAGTACCGCTATAACTGAAGCTTTCTTT
TRBV5-3	NA	NA	TRBJ1-5	CARSLVSVNSNQPQHF	TGTGCCAGAAGCTTGGTTTCGGTGAATAGCAATCAGCCCCAGCATTTT
TRBV6-6	NA	NA	TRBJ1-1	CASSSQGLVLDTEAFF	TGTGCCAGCAGTTCACAGGGTTTAGTGTTGGACACTGAAGCTTTCTTT
TRBV7-2	once	NA	TRBJ1-4	CASSLGGKATNEKLFF	TGTGCCAGCAGCTTAGGGGGCAAGGCAACTAATGAAAAACTGTTTTTT
TRBV29-1	few	TRBD1	TRBJ2-6	CSAGQGPSLSGANVLTF	TGCAGCGCAGGACAGGGCCCATCCCTCTCTGGGGCCAACGTCCTGACTTTC